Below are 8 T cell receptor beta chains sequenced from a single sample in a study of cytomegalovirus exposure and HLA in healthy donors. The PCR used 60 Vbeta and 13 Jbeta primers. Profiled with immunoSEQ multiplex PCR; TCRdb holds only in-frame clones, not every one. The sample totals around 140,000 clones. Sequenced: PBMCs. Receptors were obtained from a woman in her forties or fifties in good health and CMV-seronegative.

This rearrangement joins TRBV19 to TRBJ1-5; 7 bases are a match to TRBD1. The ends lost 4 bases at V and 8 bases at J; junction bases unmatched: 5. The CDR3 length is 13 residues. Germline V gives CDR1 LNHDA, CDR2 SQIVND (reference sequence). In DNA form, the CDR3 reads TGTGCCAGTAGTAGTCAGGGGGGAAAGCCCCAGCATTTT. This codes for CASSSQGGKPQHF.

The CDR3 is CASSQADRGNTEAFF. The CDR3 DNA follows: TGCGCCAGCAGCCAAGCGGACAGGGGGAACACTGAAGCTTTCTTT. V is TRBV4-1 and J is TRBJ1-1, with TRBD1 matching over 9 bases. The CDR3 is made up of 15 amino acids. After removal of 1 base from V and 1 base from J, the junction contained 1 base not matched to a gene. Germline V gives CDR1 MGHRA, CDR2 YSYEKL.

The chain employs TRBV9 and TRBJ2-5; 9 nucleotides agree with TRBD2. In germline, CDR1 is SGDLS, CDR2 YYNGEE. The CDR3 consists of 16 residues. V shed 0 bases, J shed 2 bases, and the junction held 5 bases outside the gene matches. The CDR3 protein is CASSVGNSGRQETQYF. The CDR3 nucleotides are TGTGCCAGCAGCGTAGGCAATAGCGGGAGACAAGAGACCCAGTACTTC.

The rearrangement joins TRBV28 to TRBJ1-1; TRBD1 matches at 7 bases. The CDR3 runs to 13 residues. Trimming at V came to 0 bases and at J to 7 bases, leaving 2 bases not matched to a gene. Germline lookup yields CDR1 MDHEN and CDR2 SYDVKM. The CDR3 is CASSLWPGGEAFF. The CDR3 bases are TGTGCCAGCAGTTTATGGCCAGGGGGTGAAGCTTTCTTT.

The chain combines TRBV9 with TRBJ2-7; D not resolved. The V end was cut by 2 bases, the J end by 6 bases, with 12 bases between. This CDR3 comprises 13 residues. Looked up from germline, CDR1 is SGDLS and CDR2 is YYNGEE. CDR3 sequence: CASSVLGESEQYF. In nucleotides, the CDR3 is TGTGCCAGCAGCGTCCTAGGAGAATCCGAGCAGTACTTC.

The chain recombines TRBV27 with TRBJ1-2; D remains ambiguous. This CDR3 contains 12 residues. CDR1 and CDR2 (germline): MNHEY, SMNVEV (reference sequence). Trimming removed 3 bases at V and 7 bases at J, with 9 bases between. The CDR3: CASSFSGSGYTF. CDR3 coding DNA: TGTGCCAGCAGTTTTTCTGGGAGTGGCTACACCTTC.

V usage is TRBV5-1 and J usage is TRBJ2-1; TRBD2 matches 11 bases. This CDR3 has 17 residues. Germline V CDR1 and CDR2: SGHRS, YFSETQ. V gave up 4 bases and J gave up 7 bases; unmatched junction bases: 13. The CDR3 bases are TGCGCCAGCAGCGGGGTTAGCGGGGGGGCCGTGAGTAATGAGCAGTTCTTC. This sequence encodes CASSGVSGGAVSNEQFF.

The rearrangement links TRBV9 to TRBJ2-1; D is ambiguous. The V end was cut by 2 bases, the J end by 0 bases, with 9 bases between. The CDR3 runs to 15 residues. Germline values: CDR1 SGDLS, CDR2 YYNGEE. The CDR3 region has the DNA TGTGCCAGCAGCGTTCGGCAGGACTCCTACAATGAGCAGTTCTTC. Protein product: CASSVRQDSYNEQFF.